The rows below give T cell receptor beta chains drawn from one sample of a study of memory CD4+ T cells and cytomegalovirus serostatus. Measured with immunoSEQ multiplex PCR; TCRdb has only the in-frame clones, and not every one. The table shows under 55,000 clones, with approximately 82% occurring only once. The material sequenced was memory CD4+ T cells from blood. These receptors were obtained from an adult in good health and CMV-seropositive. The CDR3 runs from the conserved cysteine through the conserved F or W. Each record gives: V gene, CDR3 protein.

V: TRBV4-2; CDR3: CASSQLNGYEQYF
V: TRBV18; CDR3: CASSFDRAEAFF
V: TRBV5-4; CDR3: CASSLGGQDYGYTF
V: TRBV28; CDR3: CASRATAMNTEAFF
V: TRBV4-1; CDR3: CASSQDRTGTTDTQYF
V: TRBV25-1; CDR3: CASSAAAGTSGLDEQFF
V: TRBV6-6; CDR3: CASSYPSQPQHF
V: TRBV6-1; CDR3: CASREGQVNNSPLHF
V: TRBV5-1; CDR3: CASSRNWGMTNEKLFF
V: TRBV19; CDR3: CASSILGFRDEQFF
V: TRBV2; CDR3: CASSPGTGVGNTEAFF
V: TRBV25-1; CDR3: CASSERDSFSYNEQFF
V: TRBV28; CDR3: CATKSGTITGELFF
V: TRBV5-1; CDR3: CASVRDRGQETQYF
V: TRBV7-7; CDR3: CASSLSSRAGELFF
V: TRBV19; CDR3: CATARVGEKLFF
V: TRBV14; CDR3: CASSPLGTTDTQYF
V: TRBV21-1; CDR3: CASNSLGVYEQYF
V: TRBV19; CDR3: CASSIHGGTTEAFF
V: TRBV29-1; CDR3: CSVGVTLNTEAFF
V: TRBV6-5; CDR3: CASRKAGGAGEQFF
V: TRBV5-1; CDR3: CASSLAPGTSTDTQYF
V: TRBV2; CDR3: CASRDSGGVGTEAFF
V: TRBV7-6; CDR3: CASSLGHTETQYF
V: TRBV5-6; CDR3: CASSLLGTVSYEQYF
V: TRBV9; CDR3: CASSVADHKETQYF
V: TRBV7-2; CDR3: CASSLAMGLAVGEQFF
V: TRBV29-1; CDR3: CSARGGDTQYF
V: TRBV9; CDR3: CASSVGSGAYNEQFF
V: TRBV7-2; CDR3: CASSGRQGWETQYF
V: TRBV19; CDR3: CASSMGRSRMNTEAFF
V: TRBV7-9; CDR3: CASSRGTGGYGYTF
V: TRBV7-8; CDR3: CASSLARGRASQSLASNQPQHF
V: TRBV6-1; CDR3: CASRGTSALTGELFF
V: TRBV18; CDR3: CASSPSGDTQYF
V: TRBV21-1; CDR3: CASSRGTLYGYTF